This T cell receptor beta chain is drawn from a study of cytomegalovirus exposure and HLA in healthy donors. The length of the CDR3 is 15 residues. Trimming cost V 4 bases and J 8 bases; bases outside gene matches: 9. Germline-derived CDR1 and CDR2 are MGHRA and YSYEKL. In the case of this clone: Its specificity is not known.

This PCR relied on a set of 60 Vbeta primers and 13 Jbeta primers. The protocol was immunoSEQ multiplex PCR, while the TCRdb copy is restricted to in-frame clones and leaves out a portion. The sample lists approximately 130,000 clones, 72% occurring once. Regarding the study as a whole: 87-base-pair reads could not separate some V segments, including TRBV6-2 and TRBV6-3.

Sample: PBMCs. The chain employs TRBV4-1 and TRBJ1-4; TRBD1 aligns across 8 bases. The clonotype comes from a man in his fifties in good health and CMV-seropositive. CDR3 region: CASSPLQGEGEKLFF. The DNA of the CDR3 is TGCGCCAGCAGCCCCCTACAGGGGGAGGGGGAAAAACTGTTTTTT.